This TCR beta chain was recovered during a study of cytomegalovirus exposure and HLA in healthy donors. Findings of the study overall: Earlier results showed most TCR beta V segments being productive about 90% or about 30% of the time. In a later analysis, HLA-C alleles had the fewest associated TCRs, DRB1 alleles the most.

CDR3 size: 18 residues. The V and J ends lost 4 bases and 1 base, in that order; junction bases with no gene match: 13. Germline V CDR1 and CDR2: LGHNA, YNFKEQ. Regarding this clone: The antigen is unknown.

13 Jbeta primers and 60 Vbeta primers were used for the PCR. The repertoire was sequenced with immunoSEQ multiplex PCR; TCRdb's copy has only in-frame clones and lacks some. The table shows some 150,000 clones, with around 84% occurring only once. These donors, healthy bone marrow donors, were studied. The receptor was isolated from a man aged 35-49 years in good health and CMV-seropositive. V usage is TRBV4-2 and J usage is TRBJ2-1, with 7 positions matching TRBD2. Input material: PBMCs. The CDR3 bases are TGTGCCAGCAGCCCCCACTTGAGGATACTAGCGTCCTACAATGAGCAGTTCTTC. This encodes CASSPHLRILASYNEQFF.